Listed below are T cell receptor beta chains from one sample, sequenced in a study of cytomegalovirus exposure and HLA in healthy donors. Sequencing was performed with immunoSEQ multiplex PCR; in TCRdb, only in-frame clones are kept and a portion is missing. The repertoire consists of about 120,000 clones, with approximately 15% occurring once and the leading ten covering 1.9%. Sequences were obtained from PBMCs. The receptors here all came from a woman between 18 and 29 years old in good health and CMV-seronegative. The CDR3 runs from the conserved cysteine through the conserved F or W. A D gene is named only where the DNA matches it firmly. Clone size is stated in some rows and not others, as once, few, many or a class when expanded.

d_call: TRBD1; clone_size: few; j_call: TRBJ2-7; v_call: TRBV28; cdr3_nt: TGTGCCAGCAGTTTACCACAGGGGAACGAGCAGTACTTC; cdr3_aa: CASSLPQGNEQYF
d_call: -; clone_size: few; j_call: TRBJ1-4; v_call: TRBV6-5; cdr3_nt: TGTGCCAGCAGCTATCGACAGCCCTGGGGAGGGGAACTGTTTTTT; cdr3_aa: CASSYRQPWGGELFF
d_call: -; clone_size: -; j_call: TRBJ1-3; v_call: TRBV6-5; cdr3_nt: TGTGCCAGCAGATCACCGGGCCCAGGGGGAAACACCATATATTTT; cdr3_aa: CASRSPGPGGNTIYF
d_call: -; clone_size: few; j_call: TRBJ1-2; v_call: TRBV6-5; cdr3_nt: TGTGCCAGCACCGAAGGAGGGATTGCCTATGGCTACACCTTC; cdr3_aa: CASTEGGIAYGYTF
d_call: -; clone_size: -; j_call: TRBJ1-1; v_call: TRBV29-1; cdr3_nt: TGCAGCGTTAGTGTCCTGGAGGTGAACACTGAAGCTTTCTTT; cdr3_aa: CSVSVLEVNTEAFF
d_call: -; clone_size: few; j_call: TRBJ2-1; v_call: TRBV9; cdr3_nt: TGTGCCAGCAGCGTAGGGTCCGCGATTGAGCAGTTCTTC; cdr3_aa: CASSVGSAIEQFF
d_call: TRBD2; clone_size: few; j_call: TRBJ2-5; v_call: TRBV2; cdr3_nt: TGTGCCAGCAGTAAGGGACTAGCGGGCGGGCAAGAGAACCAGTACTTC; cdr3_aa: CASSKGLAGGQENQYF
d_call: TRBD2; clone_size: few; j_call: TRBJ2-1; v_call: TRBV6-5; cdr3_nt: TGTGCCAGCAGTTACTTCGGCGGGAGGGCCCATGAGCAGTTCTTC; cdr3_aa: CASSYFGGRAHEQFF
d_call: TRBD2; clone_size: -; j_call: TRBJ2-2; v_call: TRBV7-3; cdr3_nt: TGTGCCAGCAGCTTTGGACTAGCGGGTTTCGGGGAGCTGTTTTTT; cdr3_aa: CASSFGLAGFGELFF
d_call: -; clone_size: -; j_call: TRBJ2-5; v_call: TRBV5-6; cdr3_nt: TGTGCCAGCAGCTTGGGGGAGGAGGTGGCGGAGACCCAGTACTTC; cdr3_aa: CASSLGEEVAETQYF
d_call: -; clone_size: -; j_call: TRBJ1-5; v_call: TRBV29-1; cdr3_nt: TGCAGCGTTGGAGGGGGTAGCAGTCAGCCCCAGCATTTT; cdr3_aa: CSVGGGSSQPQHF
d_call: TRBD1; clone_size: -; j_call: TRBJ1-1; v_call: TRBV30; cdr3_nt: TGTGCCTGGAACAGGGGTGGAAATGAAGCTTTCTTT; cdr3_aa: CAWNRGGNEAFF
d_call: -; clone_size: few; j_call: TRBJ1-1; v_call: TRBV7-9; cdr3_nt: TGTGCCAGCAGCCCAGCCGGGACAAGTAACACTGAAGCTTTCTTT; cdr3_aa: CASSPAGTSNTEAFF
d_call: -; clone_size: -; j_call: TRBJ1-2; v_call: TRBV15; cdr3_nt: TGTGCCACCAGCAGAGACAGGGATAACTATGGCTACACCTTC; cdr3_aa: CATSRDRDNYGYTF
d_call: TRBD2; clone_size: few; j_call: TRBJ2-1; v_call: TRBV28; cdr3_nt: TGTGCCAGCAGCCAACCCGGGACTAGCCATGAGCAGTTCTTC; cdr3_aa: CASSQPGTSHEQFF
d_call: -; clone_size: -; j_call: TRBJ1-1; v_call: TRBV6-1; cdr3_nt: TGTGCCAGCAGTGAAGCTACAGGGTACTTGGTATCTGAAGCTTTCTTT; cdr3_aa: CASSEATGYLVSEAFF
d_call: TRBD1; clone_size: few; j_call: TRBJ1-1; v_call: TRBV19; cdr3_nt: TGTGCCAGTAGTATAGATTGGACAGGGAGCTTTGAAGCTTTCTTT; cdr3_aa: CASSIDWTGSFEAFF
d_call: TRBD1; clone_size: -; j_call: TRBJ1-2; v_call: TRBV2; cdr3_nt: TGTGCCACCCCTGCGACTACAGGGGCAAATGGCTACACCTTC; cdr3_aa: CATPATTGANGYTF
d_call: -; clone_size: -; j_call: TRBJ2-3; v_call: TRBV6-1; cdr3_nt: TGTGCCAGCAGTGAGGAGGGAGGTGGCACAGATACGCAGTATTTT; cdr3_aa: CASSEEGGGTDTQYF
d_call: TRBD1; clone_size: -; j_call: TRBJ1-2; v_call: TRBV5-1; cdr3_nt: TGCGCCAGCTGCCCGCAGACAGGGGGTAATTACTACACCTTC; cdr3_aa: CASCPQTGGNYYTF
d_call: -; clone_size: -; j_call: TRBJ2-1; v_call: TRBV9; cdr3_nt: TGTGCCAGCAGCGCGACAGGATCCTTCAACAATGAGCAGTTCTTC; cdr3_aa: CASSATGSFNNEQFF
d_call: TRBD1; clone_size: -; j_call: TRBJ1-2; v_call: TRBV5-4; cdr3_nt: TGTGCCAGCAGCCTTGACAGGGCTAACTATGGCTACACCTTC; cdr3_aa: CASSLDRANYGYTF
d_call: -; clone_size: few; j_call: TRBJ2-7; v_call: TRBV7-9; cdr3_nt: TGTGCCAGCAGCTTCTCGGGGTTGGGCGAGCAGTACTTC; cdr3_aa: CASSFSGLGEQYF